Below are 2 T cell receptor beta chains sequenced from a single sample in a study of molecular identifiers for immune sequencing clone quantification. TCRdb reprocessed the PCR reads via MiXCR and lists one record per CDR3 protein. The data contain about 640,000 distinct CDR3 sequences, roughly 21% of them seen just once; the ten biggest clones take up roughly 0.9%. The specimen sequenced was naive CD8+ T cells from blood, with Jurkat cell RNA spiked in. Subset noted: FACS-sorted CD8+CD4-CCR7+CD45RA+ naive T cells. These receptors all stem from a human donor in good health. Some libraries in this study had Jurkat cell RNA spiked in.

This clonotype was found many times. V is TRBV6-2 or TRBV6-3 and J is TRBJ2-7, with 8 bases matching TRBD2. The CDR3 runs 15 residues. The ends lost 4 bases at V and 3 bases at J; junction bases unmatched: 8. Germline V gene sequence: CDR1 MNHEY, CDR2 SVGEGT. The CDR3 region is CASSSPGLGDYEQYF. CDR3 bases: TGTGCCAGCAGTTCCCCGGGACTAGGCGACTACGAGCAGTACTTC.

This clonotype occurred many times. This chain connects TRBV28 to TRBJ1-5; 10 positions agree with TRBD1. Germline loops: CDR1 MDHEN, CDR2 SYDVKM. V dropped 6 bases and J dropped 2; count of bases not matched to a gene: 7. The CDR3 is 16 residues long. The CDR3 protein is CASSSSGTGGNQPQHF. The DNA for the CDR3 is TGTGCCAGCAGCTCTAGCGGGACAGGGGGCAATCAGCCCCAGCATTTT.